The next 27 T cell receptor beta chains were all read from a single sample in a study of T cells after yellow fever vaccination. One entry per CDR3 protein, called by TCRdb with MiXCR from the 5' RACE reads. The table has about 630,000 distinct CDR3 sequences, 12% seen once; the top ten hold 15%. Sequenced material: PBMCs, taken on the day of the yellow fever booster vaccination. The receptor set was obtained from a man aged 30-40 years who received the YFV17D yellow fever vaccine.

The chain combines TRBV10-2 with TRBJ2-7; D is perhaps TRBD1 (6 bases). The ends were cut back, 0 bases at V and 4 bases at J, with 13 bases in the middle. The CDR3 covers 15 residues. CDR1 is WSHSY and CDR2 is SAAADI in the germline V gene. The CDR3 protein is CASSESWGHGYEQYF. For the CDR3, the DNA is TGCGCCAGCAGTGAGTCTTGGGGGCACGGGTACGAGCAGTACTTC.

The chain has TRBV7-9 and TRBJ2-2; D possibly corresponds to TRBD1 (6 bases). V was clipped by 11 bases and J by 7 bases, with 14 bases between them. CDR1 is SEHNR, CDR2 FQNEAQ, per germline (reference sequence). The CDR3 sequence is 12 residues long. The CDR3: CAGIQGHGELFF. The CDR3 nucleotides are TGTGCCGGAATACAGGGTCACGGGGAGCTGTTTTTT. Drawing the rest from reference TRBV7-9 and TRBJ2-2, the complete variable domain is DTGVSQNPRHKITKRGQNVTFRCDPISEHNRLYWYRQTLGQGPEFLTYFQNEAQLEKSRLLSDRFSAERPKGSFSTLEIQRTEQGDSAMYLCAGIQGHGELFFGEGSRLTVL.

The chain is built from TRBV24-1 and TRBJ2-7; 7 bases match TRBD1. This CDR3 is 13 amino acids long. Per the germline V gene, CDR1 is KGHDR and CDR2 is SFDVKD. V was pared by 10 bases and J by 4 bases, with 9 bases of the junction left unmatched. The CDR3 coding sequence is TGTGCCACTCGACAGGGAAAAGGTTACGAGCAGTACTTC. Translating it yields CATRQGKGYEQYF.

The chain employs TRBV29-1 and TRBJ2-1, with D possibly TRBD2 on 5 matching bases. The ends were cut back, 7 bases at V and 4 bases at J, with 11 bases in the middle. Germline lookup yields CDR1 SQVTM and CDR2 ANQGSEA. The CDR3 length is 12 residues. The CDR3 region has the DNA TGCAGCGACCTAACTAGTTACAATGAGCAGTTCTTC. Translating gives CSDLTSYNEQFF.

The CDR3 nucleotides read TGTGCCACCTTCCCGGGGGAAGCCAAAAACATTCAGTACTTC. The encoded protein is CATFPGEAKNIQYF. The chain joins TRBV6-1 to TRBJ2-4, with D perhaps matching TRBD2 (6 bases). Germline V lookup: CDR1 MNHNS, CDR2 SASEGT. The CDR3 is 14 amino acids. Trimming took off 10 bases at V and 0 bases at J, with 13 bases between the two ends.

With respect to this clonotype: The junction shows a germline mismatch at one end, possibly a read error. The chain has TRBV7-8 and TRBJ2-1; D not resolved. There are 15 residues in the CDR3. The germline V gene encodes CDR1 SGHVS and CDR2 FQNEAQ. CDR3 sequence reads: CASRLDLQLYNEQFF. The CDR3 DNA sequence: TGTGCCAGCAGGTTAGACCTACAACTTTACAATGAGCAGTTCTTC.

The chain is built from TRBV20-1 and TRBJ2-7, with TRBD2 identical over 10 bases. The CDR3 is 13 residues long. Per germline, CDR1 DFQATT and CDR2 SNEGSKA (reference sequence). J gave up 5 bases and V 3 bases, and 4 bases lay outside the gene matches. CDR3: CSASTSGNHEQYF. The CDR3 nucleotides read TGCAGTGCTAGTACTAGCGGGAACCACGAGCAGTACTTC.

This chain connects TRBV11-1 to TRBJ2-7; possible D gene TRBD1, 5 bases. V lost 4 bases and J lost 0, with 22 bases in between. Germline lookup yields CDR1 SGHAT and CDR2 FQDESV (reference sequence). The CDR3 spans 18 residues. CDR3 amino acids: CASSSSWVKDSGSYEQYF. For the CDR3, the DNA is TGTGCCAGCAGCTCTTCGTGGGTCAAAGACAGTGGCTCCTACGAGCAGTACTTC.

The chain recombines TRBV19 with TRBJ2-7; maybe TRBD2 (6 bases). CDR3 length: 14 amino acids. Trimming removed 5 bases from V and 2 bases from J, with 13 bases in between. Germline V CDR1 and CDR2: LNHDA, SQIVND (reference sequence). In DNA form, the CDR3 reads TGTGCCAGTAGTGAAAACTCGGGAGCCTACGAGCAGTACTTC. Protein sequence: CASSENSGAYEQYF.

This clonotype occurred a few times. CDR3 protein: CSVSPEGPDYGYTF. For the CDR3, the DNA is TGCAGCGTTTCCCCGGAAGGGCCCGACTATGGCTACACCTTC. The chain couples TRBV29-1 to TRBJ1-2; D not certain. Germline CDR1 and CDR2: SQVTM and ANQGSEA. V was trimmed by 5 bases and J by 3 bases, leaving 16 bases between them. This CDR3 is 14 amino acids long.

This clonotype has only a few counts. The chain has TRBV6-2 or TRBV6-3 and TRBJ2-1; D possibly corresponds to TRBD2 (6 bases). From germline, CDR1 is MNHEY and CDR2 SVGEGT. This CDR3 has 18 residues. Trimming left V 6 bases short and J 0 bases short, with 21 bases between. The CDR3 spells CASSSRSRGSSSYNEQFF. The CDR3 bases are TGTGCCAGCAGCTCTCGTTCACGGGGGAGCAGCTCCTACAATGAGCAGTTCTTC.

This clonotype appeared a few times. The genes are TRBV7-2 and TRBJ2-1, with 10 bases that match TRBD1. Germline V gene data show CDR1 as SGHTA and CDR2 as FQGNSA. The CDR3 contains 15 residues. The V gene end was trimmed by 4 bases and the J gene end by 5 bases; junction bases not matched to a gene: 5. The CDR3 coding sequence is TGTGCCAGCAGCTCGACAGGGGGCGGTAACAATGAGCAGTTCTTC. Protein: CASSSTGGGNNEQFF.

This clonotype was found a few times. The chain couples TRBV20-1 to TRBJ2-5, with a possible D match to TRBD2 (5 bases). The CDR3 has 14 residues. The ends were cut back, 6 bases at V and 1 base at J, with 15 bases in the middle. Germline V gene sequence: CDR1 DFQATT, CDR2 SNEGSKA (reference sequence). The DNA of the CDR3 is TGCAGTGCGGATGGAAGAGCGGTCCAAGAGACCCAGTACTTC. This sequence encodes CSADGRAVQETQYF.

This clonotype was counted only a few times. This chain joins TRBV11-2 and TRBJ2-7, with TRBD2 matching 13 bases. With 5 bases clipped from V and 5 bases from J, the junction kept 15 bases outside the gene matches. Germline CDR1 is SGHAT and CDR2 is FQNNGV. This CDR3 is built from 18 residues. The CDR3 here is CASSALLAGGGMVNEQYF. The CDR3 DNA reads TGTGCCAGCAGCGCGCTACTAGCGGGGGGGGGGATGGTGAACGAGCAGTACTTC.

This clonotype was picked up a small number of times. The rearrangement links TRBV5-1 to TRBJ2-5; tentatively, D is TRBD1 (6 bases). V gave up 4 bases and J gave up 5 bases, with 12 bases separating them. This CDR3 spans 13 amino acids. CDR1 and CDR2 (germline): SGHRS, YFSETQ. CDR3 loop: CASSTTGSETQYF. The CDR3 DNA reads as TGCGCCAGCAGCACAACAGGGTCGGAGACCCAGTACTTC.

This clonotype was detected a few times. The V gene is TRBV27, the J gene TRBJ1-3; 8 positions agree with TRBD1. V was pared by 0 bases and J by 0 bases, with 4 bases of the junction left unmatched. Germline values: CDR1 MNHEY, CDR2 SMNVEV (reference sequence). The CDR3 spans 17 residues. CDR3 in amino acids: CASSLSRQGSSGNTIYF. The DNA of the CDR3 is TGTGCCAGCAGTTTATCGAGACAGGGGAGCTCTGGAAACACCATATATTTT.

The chain couples TRBV18 to TRBJ2-1; D uncertain. Germline CDR1 and CDR2: KGHSH and LQKENI. The CDR3 is 13 amino acids. V shed 5 bases and J shed 3 bases, with 8 bases lying between them. The CDR3 DNA sequence: TGTGCCAGCTCAGGCGTCAACTACAATGAGCAGTTCTTC. Residues: CASSGVNYNEQFF.

J is TRBJ2-7 and V is TRBV12-3 or TRBV12-4; D may be TRBD1 (7 bases). The V end was cut by 7 bases, the J end by 5 bases, with 18 bases between. The CDR3 is 14 amino acids. CDR3: CASTLSGGGHEQYF. The CDR3, as DNA: TGTGCCAGCACCCTCAGCGGAGGGGGCCACGAGCAGTACTTC.

This clonotype was detected only a few times. The CDR3 spells CASSFPDRAPYEQYF. The CDR3 DNA follows: TGTGCCAGCAGTTTCCCGGACAGGGCCCCCTACGAGCAGTACTTC. J is TRBJ2-7 and V is TRBV28, with TRBD1 matching over 8 bases. Losses at the gene ends were 3 bases for V and 2 bases for J; bases not matched to a gene: 6. Germline V gives CDR1 MDHEN, CDR2 SYDVKM. The CDR3 runs to 15 residues.

This clonotype was seen many times. This chain connects TRBV18 to TRBJ2-5, with D possibly TRBD2 on 5 matching bases. V was trimmed by 8 bases and J by 3 bases, leaving 10 bases between them. The CDR3 totals 12 residues. The V gene's germline CDR1 is KGHSH and CDR2 LQKENI. For the CDR3, the DNA is TGTGCCAGCAGTCCCGGGAAAGAGACCCAGTACTTC. It encodes CASSPGKETQYF. Based on the CDR3 plus reference TRBV18 and TRBJ2-5, the full variable domain is NAGVMQNPRHLVRRRGQEARLRCSPMKGHSHVYWYRQLPEEGLKFMVYLQKENIIDESGMPKERFSAEFPKEGPSILRIQQVVRGDSAAYFCASSPGKETQYFGPGTRLLVL.

This clonotype occurred many times. This chain joins TRBV6-2 or TRBV6-3 and TRBJ2-7, with 9 bases identical to TRBD2. Germline CDR1 MNHEY, CDR2 SVGEGT. The V and J ends lost 8 bases and 7 bases, in that order; junction bases with no gene match: 18. The length of the CDR3 is 16 residues. The CDR3 coding sequence is TGTGCCAGCGAATCTTTCCTAGCGGGACGACTTCAAGAGCAGTACTTC. As protein: CASESFLAGRLQEQYF.

This clonotype appeared a few times. This chain links TRBV20-1 with TRBJ1-3, with 7 bases identical to TRBD1. V was clipped by 1 base and J by 1 base; unmatched bases: 4. The V gene's germline CDR1 is DFQATT and CDR2 SNEGSKA (reference sequence). The CDR3 covers 15 residues. The CDR3 loop is CSARGTRGSGNTIYF. In nucleotides, the CDR3 is TGCAGTGCTAGAGGAACCAGGGGGTCTGGAAACACCATATATTTT.

The chain links TRBV7-9 to TRBJ2-5; D is possibly TRBD1 (5 bases). V shed 1 base and J shed 8 bases, with 14 bases lying between them. The germline gives CDR1 SEHNR, CDR2 FQNEAQ (reference sequence). The CDR3 has 14 residues. The CDR3 loop is CASSLVARRETQYF. The CDR3 coding sequence is TGTGCCAGCAGCTTAGTTGCCCGCAGGGAAACCCAGTACTTC.

This CDR3 reads CASSGRLAGYYEQYF. The DNA of the CDR3 is TGTGCCAGCAGCGGGAGACTAGCAGGTTACTACGAGCAGTACTTC. This chain joins TRBV7-8 and TRBJ2-7; the match to TRBD2 covers 7 bases. This CDR3 is 15 amino acids long. Germline loops: CDR1 SGHVS, CDR2 FQNEAQ. Trimming took 5 bases from V and 3 from J; bases not matched to a gene: 10.

The genes are TRBV7-3 and TRBJ2-1, with 7 positions matching TRBD1. There are 15 residues in the CDR3. Germline loops: CDR1 SGHTA, CDR2 FQGTGA. Trimming at V came to 5 bases and at J to 4 bases, leaving 8 bases not matched to a gene. CDR3 loop: CASSQIPGQYNEQFF. The CDR3 coding sequence is TGTGCCAGCAGCCAGATCCCGGGACAGTACAATGAGCAGTTCTTC. The full variable domain, rest sourced from reference TRBV7-3 and TRBJ2-1, is GAGVSQTPSNKVTEKGKYVELRCDPISGHTALYWYRQSLGQGPEFLIYFQGTGAADDSGLPNDRFFAVRPEGSVSTLKIQRTERGDSAVYLCASSQIPGQYNEQFFGPGTRLTVL.

The V gene is TRBV10-1, the J gene TRBJ2-1; D is unclear. V shed 0 bases and J shed 7 bases, with 7 bases lying between them. Germline loops: CDR1 WNHNN, CDR2 SYGVQD (reference sequence). The CDR3 has 13 residues. CDR3 DNA sequence: TGCGCCAGCAGTGAGTCCAGGTCAAATGAGCAGTTCTTC. This translates into CASSESRSNEQFF.

This clonotype was found a few times. The rearrangement links TRBV12-3 or TRBV12-4 to TRBJ2-5; 7 bases align to TRBD1. V was pared by 5 bases and J by 4 bases, with 4 bases of the junction left unmatched. The CDR3 is 13 amino acids. As DNA, the CDR3 is TGTGCCAGCAGTATGACAGGGTCAGAGACCCAGTACTTC. Translation gives CASSMTGSETQYF.